Below, 26 T cell receptor beta chains from the same sample are listed, as sequenced in a study of PD-L1 blockade in urothelial cancer. The repertoire was sequenced with immunoSEQ multiplex PCR; TCRdb's copy has only in-frame clones and lacks some. The sample records 90,000 to 120,000 clones, about nine tenths being singletons. Sequencing used PBMCs, obtained around atezolizumab (anti-PD-L1) treatment. These receptors came from a woman older than 75 with urothelial cancer.

The chain has TRBV5-6 and TRBJ2-7; TRBD1 matches at 10 bases. The CDR3 runs 14 residues. Trimming at V came to 1 base and at J to 5 bases, leaving 3 bases not matched to a gene. Germline lookup yields CDR1 SGHDT and CDR2 YYEEEE. CDR3 coding DNA: TGTGCCAGCAGCTTGAAGGGACAGGGGAACGAGCAGTACTTC. It encodes CASSLKGQGNEQYF. Drawing the rest from reference TRBV5-6 and TRBJ2-7, the complete variable domain is DAGVTQSPTHLIKTRGQQVTLRCSPKSGHDTVSWYQQALGQGPQFIFQYYEEEERQRGNFPDRFSGHQFPNYSSELNVNALLLGDSALYLCASSLKGQGNEQYFGPGTRLTVT.

V gene TRBV6-5 combines with J gene TRBJ1-2, with TRBD1 identical over 7 bases. V shed 4 bases, J shed 7 bases, and the junction held 6 bases outside the gene matches. This CDR3 region has 13 residues. Germline assignment: CDR1 MNHEY and CDR2 SVGAGI. This chain's CDR3 is CASSLDRVVGYTF. The CDR3 DNA follows: TGTGCCAGCAGTTTAGACAGGGTTGTTGGCTACACCTTC.

The V and J genes are TRBV28 and TRBJ1-1; the D is unclear. Germline V CDR1 and CDR2: MDHEN, SYDVKM. The V gene lost 5 bases and the J gene lost 3 bases, with 13 bases spanning the gap. The CDR3 consists of 14 residues. CDR3 nucleotide sequence: TGTGCCAGCAGTGTCCCAGGAGGCTACACTGAAGCTTTCTTT. Translated, it gives CASSVPGGYTEAFF.

The chain has TRBV6-5 and TRBJ2-2; D call uncertain. V was clipped by 10 bases and J by 0 bases, with 9 bases between them. Germline assignment: CDR1 MNHEY and CDR2 SVGAGI. This CDR3 is built from 13 residues. The CDR3 nucleotides read TGTGCCACGAGAGCGACGAACACCGGGGAGCTGTTTTTT. Translated: CATRATNTGELFF.

V is TRBV7-9 and J is TRBJ1-3; D gene unclear. This CDR3 contains 14 residues. Germline V gene sequence: CDR1 SEHNR, CDR2 FQNEAQ (reference sequence). V gave up 1 base and J gave up 4 bases, with 8 bases separating them. The CDR3: CASSLDLTGNTIYF. The CDR3 bases are TGTGCCAGCAGCTTAGACCTGACAGGAAACACCATATATTTT.

This chain connects TRBV14 to TRBJ2-7, with 10 positions matching TRBD2. Trimming cost V 4 bases and J 5 bases; bases outside gene matches: 20. The germline V gene has CDR1 SGHDN and CDR2 FVKESK. The CDR3 is made up of 19 amino acids. CDR3 sequence: CASSLSVLVLASGSHEQYF. In nucleotides, the CDR3 is TGTGCCAGCAGCCTAAGCGTACTGGTTTTGGCTAGCGGGAGCCACGAGCAGTACTTC.

The gene calls are TRBV19 and TRBJ2-7; 9 bases match TRBD1. Germline V gives CDR1 LNHDA, CDR2 SQIVND (reference sequence). With V trimmed by 6 bases and J by 6 bases, 9 bases remained unmatched. This CDR3 is 14 amino acids long. Here the CDR3 reads CASSTGGASSEQYF. CDR3 nucleotides: TGTGCCAGTAGCACAGGGGGCGCGTCATCCGAGCAGTACTTC.

The DNA of the CDR3 is TGTGCCAGCAGTGCAGCGGGAGGCCGAGAGACCCAGTACTTC. Translated: CASSAAGGRETQYF. The V gene is TRBV6-1, the J gene TRBJ2-5; 9 positions agree with TRBD2. The CDR3 is 14 amino acids. Germline CDR1 and CDR2: MNHNS and SASEGT. V lost 4 bases and J lost 4; bases outside the gene matches: 4.

This rearrangement joins TRBV9 to TRBJ2-2, with D unresolved. V was cut by 2 bases and J by 6 bases, with 8 bases left in between. The CDR3 is made up of 13 amino acids. Per germline, CDR1 SGDLS and CDR2 YYNGEE. In DNA, the CDR3 is TGTGCCAGCAGCGTTAGTACCCCCGGGGAGCTGTTTTTT. It translates to CASSVSTPGELFF.

CDR3 coding DNA: TGTGCCAGCAGTTTACGAGTAGCGGGAGGCCGCGGCAATGAGCAGTTCTTC. Its translation: CASSLRVAGGRGNEQFF. The chain uses TRBV27 and TRBJ2-1, with 10 nucleotides matching TRBD2. The CDR3 is 17 amino acids. Germline V gene sequence: CDR1 MNHEY, CDR2 SMNVEV (reference sequence). J was trimmed by 6 bases and V by 2 bases; bases with no gene match: 10.

The CDR3 region has the DNA TGTGCCAGCTCACCACCGGGGGCCTATGGCTACACCTTC. Its protein product is CASSPPGAYGYTF. This chain connects TRBV18 to TRBJ1-2, with D possibly TRBD1 on 6 matching bases. Germline V lookup: CDR1 KGHSH, CDR2 LQKENI. V was trimmed by 0 bases and J by 4 bases, leaving 6 bases between them. There are 13 residues in the CDR3.

V gene TRBV2 combines with J gene TRBJ1-2, with D maybe TRBD1 (5 bases). The CDR3 contains 13 residues. Germline values: CDR1 SNHLY, CDR2 FYNNEI. V was cut by 3 bases and J by 7 bases, with 12 bases left in between. CDR3 in DNA: TGTGCCAGCAGTGAGAGTGTCAGGGTTGGCTACACCTTC. This sequence encodes CASSESVRVGYTF.

V usage is TRBV27 and J usage is TRBJ2-7; 10 bases match TRBD1. Losses at the gene ends were 6 bases for V and 0 bases for J; bases not matched to a gene: 8. In germline, CDR1 is MNHEY, CDR2 SMNVEV (reference sequence). The CDR3 spans 16 residues. For the CDR3, the DNA is TGTGCCAGCAGCGGGGGGGACAGGGGATCCTCCTACGAGCAGTACTTC. This encodes CASSGGDRGSSYEQYF.

The V call is TRBV5-1, the J call TRBJ2-1; 8 bases match TRBD2. The CDR3 runs 14 residues. The ends lost 4 bases at V and 5 bases at J; junction bases unmatched: 5. CDR1 is SGHRS, CDR2 YFSETQ, per germline. CDR3 nucleotide sequence: TGCGCCAGCAGCCTAGCGGGTACTAACAATGAGCAGTTCTTC. This gives the protein CASSLAGTNNEQFF.

This chain connects TRBV6-4 to TRBJ2-1; 14 bases are a match to TRBD2. CDR3 length: 16 residues. Per the germline V gene, CDR1 is MRHNA and CDR2 is SNTAGT. Trimming at V came to 4 bases and at J to 6 bases, leaving 5 bases not matched to a gene. The CDR3 loop reads CASSGRTSGRSNEQFF. CDR3 DNA sequence: TGTGCCAGCAGTGGTAGGACTAGCGGGAGGTCCAATGAGCAGTTCTTC.

This chain connects TRBV28 to TRBJ2-2; possibly TRBD1 for D (6 bases). The CDR3 is 14 amino acids. In germline, CDR1 is MDHEN, CDR2 SYDVKM. With 5 bases removed from V and 4 bases from J, the gap between germline ends came to 11 bases. DNA of the CDR3: TGTGCCAGCAGTAAACAGGGTGGCACCGGGGAGCTGTTTTTT. The encoded protein is CASSKQGGTGELFF.

The chain is built from TRBV5-1 and TRBJ2-2; 10 bases agree with TRBD2. The CDR3 runs 16 residues. Germline V lookup: CDR1 SGHRS, CDR2 YFSETQ. V was clipped by 4 bases and J by 5 bases; unmatched bases: 8. The CDR3 here is CASSRLAGVSTGELFF. In nucleotides, the CDR3 is TGCGCCAGCAGCCGCCTAGCGGGAGTCTCAACCGGGGAGCTGTTTTTT.

This CDR3 reads CASSVAGSMAGGPYNEQFF. DNA for the CDR3: TGTGCCAGCAGCGTAGCGGGAAGTATGGCGGGAGGACCTTACAATGAGCAGTTCTTC. The genes are TRBV9 and TRBJ2-1; 8 bases align to TRBD2. Trimming cost V 0 bases and J 4 bases; bases outside gene matches: 15. The CDR3 runs to 19 residues. The V gene's germline CDR1 is SGDLS and CDR2 YYNGEE.

The V and J genes are TRBV6-6 and TRBJ2-1, with D maybe TRBD2 (6 bases). This CDR3 spans 13 amino acids. The germline V gene has CDR1 MNHNY and CDR2 SVGAGI (reference sequence). V shed 8 bases and J shed 1 base, with 9 bases lying between them. CDR3 in amino acids: CASGRGSYNEQFF. CDR3 DNA: TGTGCCAGCGGGCGGGGTTCCTACAATGAGCAGTTCTTC.

The chain joins TRBV19 to TRBJ2-7; 7 nucleotides agree with TRBD1. V gave up 1 base and J gave up 4 bases; unmatched junction bases: 7. The CDR3 spans 15 residues. Looked up from germline, CDR1 is LNHDA and CDR2 is SQIVND (reference sequence). The CDR3 here is CASSIGQGEVYEQYF. The CDR3 bases are TGTGCCAGTAGTATAGGCCAGGGGGAAGTATACGAGCAGTACTTC.

The chain joins TRBV5-5 to TRBJ1-1, with a possible D match to TRBD1 (5 bases). CDR3 size: 13 residues. CDR1 SGHKS and CDR2 YYEKEE come from the germline V gene (reference sequence). V was clipped by 2 bases and J by 4 bases, with 9 bases between them. The CDR3: CASSFQGATEAFF. Written as DNA, the CDR3 is TGTGCCAGCAGCTTTCAGGGTGCCACTGAAGCTTTCTTT.

There are a few counts of this clone. V usage is TRBV25-1 and J usage is TRBJ2-5; 8 bases match TRBD1. The CDR3 length is 15 residues. J gave up 5 bases and V 4 bases, and 9 bases lay outside the gene matches. Germline V gene lookup returns CDR1 MGHDK and CDR2 SYGVNS. The DNA of the CDR3 is TGTGCCAGCAGTGCCCCCGGGACAGGCAGCGAGACCCAGTACTTC. It specifies CASSAPGTGSETQYF.

V gene TRBV7-6 combines with J gene TRBJ2-1, with D unresolved. Germline assignment: CDR1 SGHVS and CDR2 FNYEAQ. The CDR3 consists of 15 residues. V lost 1 base and J lost 9, with 16 bases in between. This CDR3 reads CASSLGSAALGEQFF. The CDR3, as DNA: TGTGCCAGCAGCTTAGGGTCGGCGGCGTTGGGTGAGCAGTTCTTC.

The V and J genes are TRBV6-1 and TRBJ1-1; D is perhaps TRBD1 (5 bases). There are 12 residues in the CDR3. Trimming shortened V by 8 bases and J by 1 base, and 8 bases separated the two germline ends. Looked up from germline, CDR1 is MNHNS and CDR2 is SASEGT. The CDR3 here is CASRQTNTEAFF. The CDR3 coding sequence is TGTGCCAGCCGACAGACGAACACTGAAGCTTTCTTT.

The chain is built from TRBV4-1 and TRBJ2-1; TRBD2 aligns across 12 bases. Germline loops: CDR1 MGHRA, CDR2 YSYEKL. There are 16 residues in the CDR3. J was trimmed by 10 bases and V by 0 bases; bases with no gene match: 7. CDR3 sequence: CASSQDRASGRGEQFF. In nucleotides, the CDR3 is TGCGCCAGCAGCCAAGATAGGGCTAGCGGGAGGGGGGAGCAGTTCTTC.

V and J are TRBV19 and TRBJ1-5; no firm D call. V lost 3 bases and J lost 3, with 18 bases in between. This CDR3 has 17 amino acids. Germline assignment: CDR1 LNHDA and CDR2 SQIVND (reference sequence). CDR3 loop: CASSMKASGIPNQPQHF. Written as DNA, the CDR3 is TGTGCCAGTAGTATGAAGGCGTCAGGAATTCCCAATCAGCCCCAGCATTTT. Looking up the rest from reference TRBV19 and TRBJ1-5 gives the full variable domain: DGGITQSPKYLFRKEGQNVTLSCEQNLNHDAMYWYRQDPGQGLRLIYYSQIVNDFQKGDIAEGYSVSREKKESFPLTVTSAQKNPTAFYLCASSMKASGIPNQPQHFGDGTRLSIL.